These 6 T cell receptor beta chains were all obtained from the same sample, sequenced in a study of T cell responses to AZD1222 COVID-19 vaccine. Profiling relied on immunoSEQ multiplex PCR, and the TCRdb table lists in-frame clones only, not all of them. The sample consists of 60,000 to 85,000 clones, 85% of them appearing once. This specimen was peripheral blood, taken on day 0 of AZD1222 vaccination. The receptors stem from an adult in good health.

The rearrangement uses TRBV6-5 and TRBJ2-1; D not resolved. Germline CDR1 and CDR2: MNHEY and SVGAGI. With 6 bases removed from V and 5 bases from J, the gap between germline ends came to 11 bases. The CDR3 runs 13 residues. CDR3 sequence reads: CASRKGYNNEQFF. CDR3 coding DNA: TGTGCCAGCAGGAAGGGATACAACAATGAGCAGTTCTTC.

V and J are TRBV2 and TRBJ1-4, with D uncertain. Germline V gives CDR1 SNHLY, CDR2 FYNNEI. V lost 2 bases and J lost 4, with 11 bases in between. The CDR3 runs 15 residues. CDR3 loop: CASSEPLGINEKLFF. CDR3 coding DNA: TGTGCCAGCAGTGAACCCCTGGGAATTAATGAAAAACTGTTTTTT.

The J gene is TRBJ1-1, the V gene TRBV10-2; D remains ambiguous. The CDR3 is 13 residues long. Germline assignment: CDR1 WSHSY and CDR2 SAAADI. V was trimmed by 7 bases and J by 0 bases, leaving 9 bases between them. In nucleotides, the CDR3 is TGCGCCAGCATTTTTGACATGAACACTGAAGCTTTCTTT. Amino acids: CASIFDMNTEAFF.

The chain uses TRBV19 and TRBJ1-3; a possible D gene is TRBD1 (5 bases). The CDR3 runs 13 residues. The germline CDR1 and CDR2 sequences are LNHDA and SQIVND (reference sequence). The ends were cut back, 7 bases at V and 0 bases at J, with 7 bases in the middle. Here the CDR3 DNA reads TGTGCCAGTACAAGGGGCTCTGGAAACACCATATATTTT. Its protein product is CASTRGSGNTIYF. Complete variable domain (other parts from reference TRBV19 and TRBJ1-3): DGGITQSPKYLFRKEGQNVTLSCEQNLNHDAMYWYRQDPGQGLRLIYYSQIVNDFQKGDIAEGYSVSREKKESFPLTVTSAQKNPTAFYLCASTRGSGNTIYFGEGSWLTVV.

This sequence joins TRBV11-2 and TRBJ2-1; TRBD2 matches 8 bases. The CDR3 is made up of 17 amino acids. CDR1 is SGHAT, CDR2 FQNNGV, per germline. V lost 1 base, J lost 4 bases, and 9 bases stayed unmatched. The DNA for the CDR3 is TGTGCCAGCAGCTTAGTTATCCGGGGGGGCTTATACAATGAGCAGTTCTTC. Its protein product is CASSLVIRGGLYNEQFF. Using reference TRBV11-2 and TRBJ2-1 for the parts outside the CDR3, the full variable domain is EAGVAQSPRYKIIEKRQSVAFWCNPISGHATLYWYQQILGQGPKLLIQFQNNGVVDDSQLPKDRFSAERLKGVDSTLKIQPAKLEDSAVYLCASSLVIRGGLYNEQFFGPGTRLTVL.

About this clone itself: Other DNA sequences in this sample translate to the same CDR3. The chain combines TRBV29-1 with TRBJ1-4; D not resolved. The CDR3 is 12 amino acids. Germline CDR1 and CDR2: SQVTM and ANQGSEA. Trimming shortened V by 4 bases and J by 3 bases, and 6 bases separated the two germline ends. The CDR3 here is CSVGRANEKLFF. The DNA of the CDR3 is TGCAGCGTTGGTCGGGCTAATGAAAAACTGTTTTTT.